Each of the 30 T cell receptor beta chains below was sequenced from the same sample in a study of blood T cell repertoires in COVID-19 (dated by TCRdb to about 2020). The library was obtained by the immunoSEQ multiplex PCR assay. TCRdb retrieved this table from immuneACCESS and kept in-frame rearrangements only. Not all clones are present; in checked studies, unresolved V genes account for under half, and no reason is known for the remainder. Counted in this sample were 170,000 or so clones; approximately 80% of them appeared once. The leading ten clones occupy 2.5% to 3% of the sample. The sequencing sample was made of peripheral blood. Receptors were obtained from a woman aged 60-75 years with acute or convalescent COVID-19.

CDR3 sequence: CASKETGSSNQPQHF. The DNA for the CDR3 is TGTGCCAGCAAAGAGACAGGGTCTAGCAATCAGCCCCAGCATTTT. The genes are TRBV19 and TRBJ1-5, with 7 bases identical to TRBD1. The J segment lost 0 bases and the V segment lost 9 bases, leaving 8 bases of the junction unmatched. The CDR3 covers 15 residues. Per the germline V gene, CDR1 is LNHDA and CDR2 is SQIVND (reference sequence).

The J gene is TRBJ1-2, the V gene TRBV4-3; D gene uncertain. CDR1 LGHNA and CDR2 YSLEER come from the germline V gene. CDR3 length: 15 residues. V gave up 6 bases and J gave up 4 bases, with 18 bases separating them. The CDR3 reads CASRPGLAESYGYTF. For the CDR3, the DNA is TGCGCCAGCAGACCCGGATTGGCGGAGTCCTATGGCTACACCTTC.

The chain links TRBV19 to TRBJ2-1; 10 nucleotides align to TRBD2. With 3 bases clipped from V and 10 bases from J, the junction kept 9 bases outside the gene matches. This CDR3 spans 15 amino acids. CDR1 LNHDA and CDR2 SQIVND come from the germline V gene (reference sequence). The CDR3 DNA is TGTGCCAGTAGTATCCAAGCGGGGGGGCCAGAAGAGCAGTTCTTC. Amino acids: CASSIQAGGPEEQFF.

Only a few counts were recorded for this clone. This chain uses TRBV19 with TRBJ2-3; TRBD1 might be the D (6 bases). V was pared by 4 bases and J by 3 bases, with 23 bases between. The CDR3 spans 18 residues. Per germline, CDR1 LNHDA and CDR2 SQIVND (reference sequence). CDR3 residues: CASSTNGGFRGATDTQYF. Written as DNA, the CDR3 is TGTGCCAGTAGTACGAATGGGGGCTTTCGGGGCGCGACAGATACGCAGTATTTT.

V gene TRBV3-1 (or the pseudogene TRBV3-2) combines with J gene TRBJ2-7; possibly TRBD2 for D (5 bases). The germline CDR1 and CDR2 sequences are LGHDT and YNNKEL (reference sequence). V lost 0 bases to trimming and J lost 3 bases, with 6 bases between them. This CDR3 is 13 amino acids long. The CDR3 sequence: CASSQDEGYEQYF. The CDR3 DNA reads TGTGCCAGCAGCCAAGACGAGGGCTACGAGCAGTACTTC.

This sequence joins TRBV29-1 and TRBJ2-7, with 7 bases that match TRBD1. The V gene's germline CDR1 is SQVTM and CDR2 ANQGSEA. Trimming cost V 2 bases and J 3 bases; bases outside gene matches: 4. The CDR3 has 13 amino acids. The CDR3 nucleotides read TGCAGCGTTGAAACAGGGGTGAGCTACGAGCAGTACTTC. Protein product: CSVETGVSYEQYF.

V usage is TRBV10-3 and J usage is TRBJ2-7, with a tentative D call TRBD1 (5 bases). Germline assignment: CDR1 ENHRY and CDR2 SYGVKD. Trimming left V 6 bases short and J 2 bases short, with 11 bases between. The CDR3 spans 13 residues. The CDR3: CAIRDTGPYEQYF. As DNA, the CDR3 is TGTGCCATCAGGGACACAGGCCCCTACGAGCAGTACTTC.

Comment on this clone: One junction end does not reproduce the germline sequence, and a read error may be involved. The chain couples TRBV28 to TRBJ1-2, with TRBD1 identical over 7 bases. This CDR3 has 13 amino acids. Germline loops: CDR1 MDHEN, CDR2 SYDVKM. The CDR3 nucleotides are TGTGCCAGCAGTCAATCCGGGACAGATATTAGGAACTTC. This gives the protein CASSQSGTDIRNF.

The chain recombines TRBV7-2 with TRBJ1-4, with 7 bases identical to TRBD1. The CDR3 runs to 14 residues. V lost 5 bases and J lost 7; bases outside the gene matches: 7. Germline-derived CDR1 and CDR2 are SGHTA and FQGNSA. The CDR3 reads CASSLTGVGEKLFF. The CDR3 DNA is TGTGCCAGCAGCCTTACAGGGGTGGGTGAAAAACTGTTTTTT.

This clone was seen once. This chain connects TRBV27 to TRBJ2-1, with D tentatively TRBD2 (6 bases). V lost 6 bases, J lost 1 base, and 16 bases lay in between. This CDR3 spans 16 amino acids. Germline V gene sequence: CDR1 MNHEY, CDR2 SMNVEV (reference sequence). CDR3 coding DNA: TGTGCCAGCAGAGCCGGACGCGGGACTTCCTACAATGAGCAGTTCTTC. Protein sequence: CASRAGRGTSYNEQFF.

The chain couples TRBV6-2 or TRBV6-3 to TRBJ1-2; TRBD1 aligns across 8 bases. Germline CDR1 is MNHEY and CDR2 is SVGEGT. The CDR3 has 16 amino acids. With 2 bases clipped from V and 7 bases from J, the junction kept 12 bases outside the gene matches. CDR3 in DNA: TGTGCCAGCAGTTACAGACAGGGGACCAAATCGTCTGGCTACACCTTC. Amino acids: CASSYRQGTKSSGYTF.

V is TRBV5-1 and J is TRBJ1-2, with 9 bases aligning to TRBD1. The V and J ends lost 5 bases and 8 bases, in that order; junction bases with no gene match: 13. The CDR3 has 15 residues. Germline loops: CDR1 SGHRS, CDR2 YFSETQ. CDR3 amino acids: CASRPGQGLNGGYTF. CDR3 nucleotide sequence: TGCGCCAGCAGACCGGGACAGGGATTAAATGGCGGCTACACCTTC.

This clone was detected only a few times. The chain carries TRBV3-1 (or the pseudogene TRBV3-2) and TRBJ1-1, with D possibly being TRBD1 (5 bases). Germline CDR1 and CDR2: LGHDT and YNNKEL (reference sequence). This CDR3 spans 14 amino acids. Trimming pared 1 base from V and 9 bases from J, leaving 15 bases between. The CDR3: CASSQVGGVKKAFF. In DNA form, the CDR3 reads TGTGCCAGCAGCCAAGTTGGAGGGGTAAAGAAAGCTTTCTTT.

The CDR3 reads CASSYSTQGNGGYTF. DNA of the CDR3: TGTGCCAGCAGTTACTCGACACAGGGGAACGGCGGCTACACCTTC. The chain joins TRBV6-5 to TRBJ1-2; 7 nucleotides match TRBD1. The trim removed 0 bases at V and 8 bases at J, leaving 9 bases unmatched. The CDR3 runs to 15 residues. Germline V gene lookup returns CDR1 MNHEY and CDR2 SVGAGI.

This chain links TRBV15 with TRBJ1-2; 7 bases agree with TRBD1. Germline loops: CDR1 LNHNV, CDR2 YYDKDF (reference sequence). This CDR3 comprises 13 residues. V lost 4 bases, J lost 2 bases, and 1 base stayed unmatched. CDR3 nucleotides: TGTGCCACCAGCACGGGACAGAACTATGGCTACACCTTC. It is translated as CATSTGQNYGYTF.

This clone was observed once. The chain has TRBV7-2 and TRBJ1-5, with D uncertain. V was cut by 1 base and J by 0 bases, with 10 bases left in between. The CDR3 contains 16 residues. Germline-derived CDR1 and CDR2 are SGHTA and FQGNSA. CDR3 in amino acids: CASSLVTGNSNQPQHF. The CDR3 DNA reads as TGTGCCAGCAGCTTAGTTACGGGGAATAGCAATCAGCCCCAGCATTTT.

This chain's CDR3 is CASSQVNSVDTQYF. The CDR3 nucleotides are TGCGCCAGCAGCCAAGTCAACAGTGTGGATACGCAGTATTTT. This rearrangement joins TRBV4-3 to TRBJ2-3; no definite D call. The CDR3 consists of 14 residues. The ends were cut back, 1 base at V and 6 bases at J, with 11 bases in the middle. CDR1 is LGHNA and CDR2 is YSLEER in the germline V gene.

The V and J genes are TRBV19 and TRBJ1-5; D uncertain. This CDR3 region has 16 residues. The V and J ends lost 0 bases and 7 bases respectively, with 16 bases between them. Germline CDR1 reads LNHDA; CDR2 reads SQIVND (reference sequence). This chain's CDR3 is CASSIDPGSKQQPQHF. The DNA of the CDR3 is TGTGCCAGTAGTATAGATCCGGGGAGCAAGCAACAGCCCCAGCATTTT.

The rearrangement joins TRBV5-4 to TRBJ1-2; 10 nucleotides align to TRBD1. The junction had 6 bases not matched to a gene; V was cut back by 6 bases and J by 4 bases. There are 14 residues in the CDR3. CDR1 SGHNT and CDR2 YYREEE come from the germline V gene (reference sequence). CDR3 loop: CASTSGQGSYGYTF. As DNA, the CDR3 is TGTGCCAGCACCTCGGGACAGGGGAGCTATGGCTACACCTTC.

Comments on this clone: The sample contains more than one DNA sequence encoding this CDR3. This chain uses TRBV12-3 or TRBV12-4 with TRBJ1-1, with D tentatively TRBD1 (5 bases). This CDR3 contains 13 residues. V lost 2 bases to trimming and J lost 2 bases, with 6 bases between them. The CDR3 DNA is TGTGCCAGCAGTTTACAGGGTAACACTGAAGCTTTCTTT. Its protein product is CASSLQGNTEAFF.

The chain has TRBV29-1 and TRBJ2-2; D may be TRBD1 (6 bases). The V and J ends lost 8 bases and 7 bases respectively, with 14 bases between them. CDR1 is SQVTM, CDR2 ANQGSEA, per germline. The CDR3 length is 12 residues. CDR3: CSIVGGGGELFF. CDR3 in DNA: TGCAGCATTGTAGGGGGTGGCGGGGAGCTGTTTTTT.

CDR3 loop: CASSQGSAGGAYGYTF. DNA for the CDR3: TGTGCCAGCAGCCAAGGTTCCGCAGGGGGCGCCTATGGCTACACCTTC. V gene TRBV3-1 (or the pseudogene TRBV3-2) combines with J gene TRBJ1-2; 8 positions match TRBD1. There are 16 residues in the CDR3. Trimming took 1 base from V and 4 from J; bases not matched to a gene: 8. Germline V gene lookup returns CDR1 LGHDT and CDR2 YNNKEL (reference sequence).

This clone is a singleton in its sample. The chain carries TRBV4-3 and TRBJ2-7; 7 nucleotides line up with TRBD2. V was clipped by 0 bases and J by 2 bases; unmatched bases: 7. The germline gives CDR1 LGHNA, CDR2 YSLEER. CDR3 size: 16 residues. This CDR3 reads CASSQDFPGGTYEQYF. CDR3 DNA sequence: TGCGCCAGCAGCCAAGATTTTCCGGGGGGTACCTACGAGCAGTACTTC.

The sample holds one count of this clone. CDR3 residues: CASSLEGGSTNEKLFF. CDR3 bases: TGCGCCAGCAGCTTGGAGGGGGGGTCAACTAATGAAAAACTGTTTTTT. This sequence joins TRBV5-1 and TRBJ1-4, with D possibly being TRBD1 (6 bases). The germline V and J ends were trimmed by 0 bases and 0 bases, with 9 bases remaining between them. The germline V gene encodes CDR1 SGHRS and CDR2 YFSETQ. The CDR3 runs 16 residues.

The chain recombines TRBV25-1 with TRBJ1-6, with D unclear. Per germline, CDR1 MGHDK and CDR2 SYGVNS. The CDR3 totals 16 residues. The V end lost 3 bases, the J end lost 0 bases, and 9 bases lay between the germline ends. This CDR3 reads CASSDSTSSYNSPLHF. The CDR3 DNA reads TGTGCCAGCAGTGATTCTACTAGCTCCTATAATTCACCCCTCCACTTT.

This clone was seen a few times. The chain couples TRBV29-1 to TRBJ1-2; TRBD1 matches 7 bases. V was pared by 3 bases and J by 9 bases, with 4 bases of the junction left unmatched. The CDR3 totals 11 residues. From germline, CDR1 is SQVTM and CDR2 ANQGSEA. The CDR3 loop is CSVETGKRYTF. For the CDR3, the DNA is TGCAGCGTTGAGACAGGGAAGCGCTACACCTTC.

The chain is built from TRBV4-3 and TRBJ1-2; TRBD1 agrees at 7 bases. The CDR3 covers 14 residues. Germline CDR1 reads LGHNA; CDR2 reads YSLEER. Trimming took 4 bases from V and 3 from J; bases not matched to a gene: 5. CDR3 in DNA: TGCGCCAGCAGCCCCTCGGACAGGTACTATGGCTACACCTTC. Translating it yields CASSPSDRYYGYTF.

The rearrangement links TRBV28 to TRBJ1-1; the match to TRBD1 covers 7 bases. This CDR3 is built from 16 residues. CDR1 is MDHEN, CDR2 SYDVKM, per germline. Germline trimming cut 4 bases from V and 1 base from J; bases unmatched to any gene: 9. The CDR3 DNA is TGTGCCAGCAGTTCTTACACAGGGGAAACGAACACTGAAGCTTTCTTT. Encoded protein: CASSSYTGETNTEAFF.

This clone is a singleton in its sample. The chain uses TRBV30 and TRBJ1-1, with a weak D call TRBD1 (6 bases). Looked up from germline, CDR1 is GTSNPN and CDR2 is SVGIG (reference sequence). V was pared by 2 bases and J by 1 base, with 8 bases between. The CDR3 has 13 amino acids. The CDR3 region is CAWSSQGNTEAFF. The CDR3 region has the DNA TGTGCCTGGAGTTCACAGGGGAACACTGAAGCTTTCTTT.

This chain uses TRBV10-3 with TRBJ2-5; the match to TRBD2 covers 14 bases. Trimming removed 3 bases from V and 5 bases from J; junction bases left unmatched: 5. Germline CDR1 is ENHRY and CDR2 is SYGVKD. This CDR3 comprises 16 residues. The CDR3 here is CAISEGLAGGQETQYF. DNA of the CDR3: TGTGCCATCAGTGAAGGACTAGCGGGGGGCCAGGAGACCCAGTACTTC.